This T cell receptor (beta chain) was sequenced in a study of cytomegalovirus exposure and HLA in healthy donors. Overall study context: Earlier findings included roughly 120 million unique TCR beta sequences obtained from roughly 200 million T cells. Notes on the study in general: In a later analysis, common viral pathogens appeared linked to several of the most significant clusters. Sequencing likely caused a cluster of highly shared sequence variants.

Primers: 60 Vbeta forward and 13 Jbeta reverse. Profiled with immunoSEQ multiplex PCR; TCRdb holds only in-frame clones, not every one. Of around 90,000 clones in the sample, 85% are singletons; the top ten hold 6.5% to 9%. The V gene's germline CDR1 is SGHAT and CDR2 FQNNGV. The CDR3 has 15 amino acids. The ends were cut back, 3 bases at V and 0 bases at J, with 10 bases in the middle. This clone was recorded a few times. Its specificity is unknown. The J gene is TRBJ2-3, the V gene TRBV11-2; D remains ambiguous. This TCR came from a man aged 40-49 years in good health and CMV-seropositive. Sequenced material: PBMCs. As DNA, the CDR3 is TGTGCCAGCAGCTTCACAGATACTAGCACAGATACGCAGTATTTT. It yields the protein CASSFTDTSTDTQYF. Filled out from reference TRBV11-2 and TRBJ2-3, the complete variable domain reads EAGVAQSPRYKIIEKRQSVAFWCNPISGHATLYWYQQILGQGPKLLIQFQNNGVVDDSQLPKDRFSAERLKGVDSTLKIQPAKLEDSAVYLCASSFTDTSTDTQYFGPGTRLTVL.